This T cell receptor beta chain came from a study of T cell responses to AZD1222 COVID-19 vaccine. Germline-derived CDR1 and CDR2 are SGHDN and FVKESK. Trimming shortened V by 2 bases and J by 7 bases, and 9 bases separated the two germline ends. This CDR3 spans 13 amino acids. Second-dose intervals near 4 or 12 weeks were combined. Sequenced by immunoSEQ multiplex PCR; TCRdb stores in-frame clones only, minus some. This table has about 73,000 clones, roughly 89% appearing once. This clone came up once. Its antigen is unidentified. Study-level results: Most donors were white British, females outnumbered males, and clonal diversity was possibly underestimated. Rises in breadth and depth of Spike-specific TCRs came after two AZD1222 doses.

This sequence originates from an adult who received the AZD1222 COVID-19 vaccine. The starting material was peripheral blood, obtained 28 days after the second AZD1222 dose. V gene TRBV14 combines with J gene TRBJ1-3; D gene uncertain. The CDR3 reads CASSQTVGNTIYF. The CDR3 DNA is TGTGCCAGCAGCCAAACAGTCGGCAACACCATATATTTT.